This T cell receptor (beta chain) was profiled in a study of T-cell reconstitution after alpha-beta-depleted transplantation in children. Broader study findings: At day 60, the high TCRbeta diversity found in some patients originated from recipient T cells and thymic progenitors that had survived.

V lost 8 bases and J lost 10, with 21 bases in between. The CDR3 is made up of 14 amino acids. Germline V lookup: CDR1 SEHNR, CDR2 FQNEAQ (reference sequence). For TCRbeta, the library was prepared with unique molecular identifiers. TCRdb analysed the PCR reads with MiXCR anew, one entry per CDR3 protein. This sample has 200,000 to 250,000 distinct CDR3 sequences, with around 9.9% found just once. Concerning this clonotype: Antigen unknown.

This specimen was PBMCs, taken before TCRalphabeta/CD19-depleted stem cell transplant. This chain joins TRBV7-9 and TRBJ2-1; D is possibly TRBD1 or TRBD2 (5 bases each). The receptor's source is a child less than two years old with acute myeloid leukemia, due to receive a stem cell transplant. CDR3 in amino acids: CASLSTGTEAEQFF. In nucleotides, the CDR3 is TGTGCCAGCCTTTCTACCGGGACCGAGGCCGAGCAGTTCTTC.